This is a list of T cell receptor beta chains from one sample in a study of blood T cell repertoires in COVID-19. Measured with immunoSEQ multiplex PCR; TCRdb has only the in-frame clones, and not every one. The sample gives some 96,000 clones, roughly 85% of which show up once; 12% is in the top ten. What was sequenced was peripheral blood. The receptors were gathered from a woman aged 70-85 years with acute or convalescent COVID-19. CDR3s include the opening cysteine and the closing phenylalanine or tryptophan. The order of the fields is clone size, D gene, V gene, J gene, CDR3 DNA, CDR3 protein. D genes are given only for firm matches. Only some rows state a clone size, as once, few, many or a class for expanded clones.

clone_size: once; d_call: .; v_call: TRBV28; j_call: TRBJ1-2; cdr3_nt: TGTGCCAGCAGCAGAGGGGGTAACTATGGCTACACCTTC; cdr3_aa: CASSRGGNYGYTF
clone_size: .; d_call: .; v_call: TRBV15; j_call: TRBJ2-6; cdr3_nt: TGTGCCACCAGCCTCCCAGACTTCTCTGGGGCCAACGTCCTGACTTTC; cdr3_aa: CATSLPDFSGANVLTF
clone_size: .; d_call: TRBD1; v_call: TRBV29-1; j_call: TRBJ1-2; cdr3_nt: TGCAGCGCGGGGACAGGGGGAATAGGTGGCTACACCTTC; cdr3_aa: CSAGTGGIGGYTF
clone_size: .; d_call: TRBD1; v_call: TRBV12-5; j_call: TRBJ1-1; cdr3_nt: TGTGCTAGTGGTGAGGGACAGGGGCGTACTGAAGCTTTCTTT; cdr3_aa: CASGEGQGRTEAFF
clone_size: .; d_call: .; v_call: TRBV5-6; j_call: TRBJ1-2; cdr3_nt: TGTGCCAGCAGCTTGGACCGGGTGGACTATGGCTACACCTTC; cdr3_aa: CASSLDRVDYGYTF
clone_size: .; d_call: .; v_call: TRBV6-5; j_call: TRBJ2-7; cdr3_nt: TGTGCCAGCAGTACGGACAGCAACTACGAGCAGTACTTC; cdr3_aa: CASSTDSNYEQYF
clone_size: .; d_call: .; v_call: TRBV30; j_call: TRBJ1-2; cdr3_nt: TGTGCCTGGAGCGCCGGTGGGCCAGGGTGGGGCTACACCTTC; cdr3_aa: CAWSAGGPGWGYTF
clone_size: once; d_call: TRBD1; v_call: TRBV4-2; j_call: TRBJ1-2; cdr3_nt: TGTGCCAGCAGCCAAACGCAGGGACAGGGAGGGAACTATGGCTACACCTTC; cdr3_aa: CASSQTQGQGGNYGYTF
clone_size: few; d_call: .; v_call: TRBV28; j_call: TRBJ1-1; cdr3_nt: TGTGCCAGCAGCTCCGACTATGAAGCTTTCTTT; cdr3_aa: CASSSDYEAFF
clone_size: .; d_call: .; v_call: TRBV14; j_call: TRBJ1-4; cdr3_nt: TGTGCCAGCAGCCATGTTCCCCGGGGGGCAGGGAATGAAAAACTGTTTTTT; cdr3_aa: CASSHVPRGAGNEKLFF
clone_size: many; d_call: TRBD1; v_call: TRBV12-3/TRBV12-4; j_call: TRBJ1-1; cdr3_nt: TGTGCCAGCAGTCGCCCAGGGGGAGAAGCTTTCTTT; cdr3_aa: CASSRPGGEAFF
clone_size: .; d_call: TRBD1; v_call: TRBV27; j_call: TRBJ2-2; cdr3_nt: TGTGCCAGCAGTTTATTAGGGGGCGCGAACACCGGGGAGCTGTTTTTT; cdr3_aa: CASSLLGGANTGELFF
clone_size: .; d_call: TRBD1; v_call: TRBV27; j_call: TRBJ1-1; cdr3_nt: TGTGCCAGCAGCCCGTATCCTCGACAGGGGCCGAACACTGAAGCTTTCTTT; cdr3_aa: CASSPYPRQGPNTEAFF
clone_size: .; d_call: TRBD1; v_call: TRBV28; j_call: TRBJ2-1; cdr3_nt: TGTGCCAGCATCAACAGGGGCCTCTACAATGAGCAGTTCTTC; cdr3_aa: CASINRGLYNEQFF
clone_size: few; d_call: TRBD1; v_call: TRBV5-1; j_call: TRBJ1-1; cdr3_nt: TGCGCCAGCAGACCCGGGACAGATAACACTGAAGCTTTCTTT; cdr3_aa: CASRPGTDNTEAFF
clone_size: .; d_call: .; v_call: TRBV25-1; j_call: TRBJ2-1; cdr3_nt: TGTGCCAGCAGTGACCCGGGGGGCCTAGACAATGAGCAGTTCTTC; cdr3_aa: CASSDPGGLDNEQFF
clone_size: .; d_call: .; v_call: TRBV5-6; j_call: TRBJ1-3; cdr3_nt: TGTGCCAGCAGCCTCGTGGACAGAAGCTCTGGAAACACCATATATTTT; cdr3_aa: CASSLVDRSSGNTIYF
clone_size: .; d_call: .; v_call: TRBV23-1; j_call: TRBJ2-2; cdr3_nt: TGCGCCAGCAGTCAATCGGTGGAGGGCACCGGGGAGCTGTTTTTT; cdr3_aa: CASSQSVEGTGELFF
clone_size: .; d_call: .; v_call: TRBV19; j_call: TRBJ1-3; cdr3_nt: TGTGCCACACGGGGGAACGAAGCTGGAAACACCATATATTTT; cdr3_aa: CATRGNEAGNTIYF
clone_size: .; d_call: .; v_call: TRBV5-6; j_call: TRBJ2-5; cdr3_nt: TGTGCCAGCAGCTTGTTAATTTGGGGTGACCCGAGGGAAGAGACCCAGTACTTC; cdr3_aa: CASSLLIWGDPREETQYF
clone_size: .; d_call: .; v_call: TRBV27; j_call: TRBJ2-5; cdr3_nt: TGTGCCAGCAGTATAAACTACCAAGAGGCCCAGTACTTC; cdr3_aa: CASSINYQEAQYF
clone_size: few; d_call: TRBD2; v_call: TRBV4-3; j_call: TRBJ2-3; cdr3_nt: TGCGCCAGCAGCCAAGATCGCCTAGCGGGGGGCAACACAGATACGCAGTATTTT; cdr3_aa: CASSQDRLAGGNTDTQYF
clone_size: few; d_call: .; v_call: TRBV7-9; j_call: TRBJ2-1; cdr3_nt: TGTGCCAGCGGAAAGACAGCGATCCTCTCCAGCTCCTACAATGAGCAGTTCTTC; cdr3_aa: CASGKTAILSSSYNEQFF
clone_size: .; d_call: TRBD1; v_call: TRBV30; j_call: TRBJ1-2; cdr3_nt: TGTGCCTGGAGTCTCGGGACAGTCAATGGCTACACCTTC; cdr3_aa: CAWSLGTVNGYTF
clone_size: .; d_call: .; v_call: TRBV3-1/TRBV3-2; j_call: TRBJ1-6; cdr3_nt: TGTGCCAGCAGCCAAACTGATAATTCACCCCTCCACTTT; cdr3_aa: CASSQTDNSPLHF
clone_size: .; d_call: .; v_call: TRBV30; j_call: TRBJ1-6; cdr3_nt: TGTGCCTGGAGTGTACAGAGTAATTCACCCCTCCACTTT; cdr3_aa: CAWSVQSNSPLHF
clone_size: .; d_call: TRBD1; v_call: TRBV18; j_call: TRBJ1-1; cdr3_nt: TGTGCCAGCTCAGGCGGGACAGGGGGGACTGAAGCTTTCTTT; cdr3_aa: CASSGGTGGTEAFF
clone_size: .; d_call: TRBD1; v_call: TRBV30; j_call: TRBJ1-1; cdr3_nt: TGTGCCTGGAGAATCCGGGACAGGGAAACTGAAGCTTTCTTT; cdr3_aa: CAWRIRDRETEAFF
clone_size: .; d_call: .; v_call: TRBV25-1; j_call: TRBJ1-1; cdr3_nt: TGTGCCAGCAAGGGGGAGATGAACACTGAAGCTTTCTTT; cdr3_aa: CASKGEMNTEAFF
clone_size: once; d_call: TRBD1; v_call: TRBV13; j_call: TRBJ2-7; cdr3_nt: TGTGCCAGCAGCCGACGGGACAGGTCCTACGAGCAGTACTTC; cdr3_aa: CASSRRDRSYEQYF
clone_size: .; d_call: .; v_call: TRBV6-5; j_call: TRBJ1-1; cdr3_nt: TGTGCCAGCAGTCCCCGGCGGGCGGACACTGAAGCTTTCTTT; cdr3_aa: CASSPRRADTEAFF
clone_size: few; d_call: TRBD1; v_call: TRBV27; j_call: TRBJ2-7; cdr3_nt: TGTGCCAGCAGTTTACAGGGGGACGGACCCTACGAGCAGTACTTC; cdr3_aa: CASSLQGDGPYEQYF
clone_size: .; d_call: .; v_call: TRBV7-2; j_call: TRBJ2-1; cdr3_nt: TGTGCCAGCAGCAGATTACGGAATGAGCAGTTCTTC; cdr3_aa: CASSRLRNEQFF
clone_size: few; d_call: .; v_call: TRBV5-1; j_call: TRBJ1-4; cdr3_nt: TGCGCCAGCGGATATGCCGGGATACTTAATGAAAAACTGTTTTTT; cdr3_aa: CASGYAGILNEKLFF
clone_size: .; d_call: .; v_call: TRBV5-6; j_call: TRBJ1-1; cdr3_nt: TGTGCCAGCAGCTTGGGATCGGTGAACACTGAAGCTTTCTTT; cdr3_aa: CASSLGSVNTEAFF
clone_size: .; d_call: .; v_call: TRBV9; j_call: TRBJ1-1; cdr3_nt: TGTGCCAGCAGCGTAGACGGGCAGGGAGCTTTCTTT; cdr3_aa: CASSVDGQGAFF
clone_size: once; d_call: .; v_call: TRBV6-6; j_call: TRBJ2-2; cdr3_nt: TGTGCCAGCAGTGGGACTGCAAACACCGGGGAGCTGTTTTTT; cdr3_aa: CASSGTANTGELFF
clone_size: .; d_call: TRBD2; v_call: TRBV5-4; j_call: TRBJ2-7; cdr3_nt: TGTGCCAGCAGCTTGGCCGGGACTAGGAGCTCCTACGAGCAGTACTTC; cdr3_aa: CASSLAGTRSSYEQYF